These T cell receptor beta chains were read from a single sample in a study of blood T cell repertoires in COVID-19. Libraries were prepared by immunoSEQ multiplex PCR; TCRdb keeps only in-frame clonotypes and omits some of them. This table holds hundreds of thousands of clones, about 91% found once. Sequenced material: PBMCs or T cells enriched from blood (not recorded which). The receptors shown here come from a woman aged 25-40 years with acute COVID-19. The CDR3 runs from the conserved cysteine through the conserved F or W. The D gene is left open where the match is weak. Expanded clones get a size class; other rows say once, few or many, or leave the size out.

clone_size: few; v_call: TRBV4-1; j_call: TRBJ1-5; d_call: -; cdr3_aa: CASSQDLGALNQPQHF; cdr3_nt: TGCGCCAGCAGCCAAGATTTGGGGGCCCTCAATCAGCCCCAGCATTTT
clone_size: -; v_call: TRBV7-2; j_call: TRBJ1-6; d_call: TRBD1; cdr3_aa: CASSLVTGVRSPLHF; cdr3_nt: TGTGCCAGCAGCTTGGTTACAGGGGTACGTTCACCCCTCCACTTT
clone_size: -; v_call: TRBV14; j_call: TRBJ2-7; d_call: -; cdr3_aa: CASSQERVYYEQYF; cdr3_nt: TGTGCCAGCAGCCAAGAGAGGGTCTACTACGAGCAGTACTTC
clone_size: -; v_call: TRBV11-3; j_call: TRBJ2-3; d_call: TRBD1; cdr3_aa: CASSLEGQGTDTQYF; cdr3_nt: TGTGCCAGCAGCTTAGAGGGACAGGGCACAGATACGCAGTATTTT
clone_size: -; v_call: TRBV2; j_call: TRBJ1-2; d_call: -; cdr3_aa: CASSEASYGYTF; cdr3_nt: TGTGCCAGCAGTGAAGCGAGCTATGGCTACACCTTC
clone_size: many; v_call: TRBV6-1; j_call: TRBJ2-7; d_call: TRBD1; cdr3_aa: CASSEARGTGRDEQYF; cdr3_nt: TGTGCCAGCAGTGAAGCGCGTGGGACAGGGAGGGACGAGCAGTACTTC
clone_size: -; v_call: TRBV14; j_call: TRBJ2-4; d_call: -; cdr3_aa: CASSPTTGKGNIQYF; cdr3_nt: TGTGCCAGCAGCCCTACCACAGGGAAGGGAAACATTCAGTACTTC
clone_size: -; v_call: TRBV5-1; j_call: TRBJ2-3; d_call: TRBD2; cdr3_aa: CASSLERGGTDTQYF; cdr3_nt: TGCGCCAGCAGCTTAGAACGGGGGGGCACAGATACGCAGTATTTT
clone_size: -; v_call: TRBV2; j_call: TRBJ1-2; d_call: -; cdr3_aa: CASSERAVFYGYTF; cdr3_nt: TGTGCCAGCAGTGAGCGGGCAGTCTTTTATGGCTACACCTTC
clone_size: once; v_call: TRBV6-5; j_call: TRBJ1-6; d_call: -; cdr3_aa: CASIDGSSYNSPLHF; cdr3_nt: TGTGCCAGCATCGACGGGAGCTCCTATAATTCACCCCTCCACTTT
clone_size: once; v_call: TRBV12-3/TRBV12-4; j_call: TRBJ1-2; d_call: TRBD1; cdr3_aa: CASSPRGNGYTF; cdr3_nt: TGTGCCAGCAGCCCCAGGGGGAATGGCTACACCTTC
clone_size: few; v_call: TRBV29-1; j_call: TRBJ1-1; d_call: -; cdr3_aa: CSVSRVNTEAFF; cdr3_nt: TGCAGCGTTTCCAGGGTGAACACTGAAGCTTTCTTT
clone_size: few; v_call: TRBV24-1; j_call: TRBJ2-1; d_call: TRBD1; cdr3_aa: CATSDGQGGVYNEQFF; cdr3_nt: TGTGCCACCAGCGACGGACAGGGGGGAGTTTACAATGAGCAGTTCTTC
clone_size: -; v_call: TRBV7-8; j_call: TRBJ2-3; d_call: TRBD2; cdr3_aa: CASSLAGRGSTDTQYF; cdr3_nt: TGTGCCAGCAGCTTAGCGGGGCGGGGGAGCACAGATACGCAGTATTTT
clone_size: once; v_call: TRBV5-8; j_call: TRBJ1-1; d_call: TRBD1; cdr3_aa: CASSLFWTGNTEAFF; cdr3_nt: TGTGCCAGCAGCTTGTTTTGGACAGGGAACACTGAAGCTTTCTTT
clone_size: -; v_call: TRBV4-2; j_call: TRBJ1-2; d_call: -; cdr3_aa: CASSQGGQIANYGYTF; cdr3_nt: TGTGCCAGCAGCCAAGGAGGACAGATAGCTAACTATGGCTACACCTTC
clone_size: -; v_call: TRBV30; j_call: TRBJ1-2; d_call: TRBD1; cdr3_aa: CAWSGGTGGIYGYTF; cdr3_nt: TGTGCCTGGAGTGGAGGGACAGGGGGCATCTATGGCTACACCTTC